This is a list of T cell receptor beta chains from one sample in a study of cytomegalovirus exposure and HLA in healthy donors. Clones were read by immunoSEQ multiplex PCR, and TCRdb kept only the in-frame ones, dropping some. This sample has 150,000 or so clones, with around nine tenths found just once. What was sequenced was PBMCs. All receptors come from a man younger than 35 in good health and CMV-seropositive. The CDR3 runs from the conserved cysteine through the conserved F or W. D genes are given only for firm matches. Clone size is given for some rows only: seen once, a few or many times, or a class if the clone is expanded.

V gene: TRBV27
clone size: -
D gene: TRBD2
CDR3 length: 14
J gene: TRBJ2-3
CDR3 DNA: TGTGCCAGCAGTTTATCGGAAACTAGCGGTACGCAGTATTTT
CDR3 protein: CASSLSETSGTQYF

V gene: TRBV6-6
clone size: -
D gene: TRBD1
CDR3 length: 15
J gene: TRBJ1-2
CDR3 DNA: TGTGCCAGCAGGGACGGGACAGGGTCGGGGTATGGCTACACCTTC
CDR3 protein: CASRDGTGSGYGYTF

V gene: TRBV7-2
clone size: -
D gene: TRBD2
CDR3 length: 18
J gene: TRBJ2-3
CDR3 DNA: TGTGCCAGCAGCTTAGTTCGGACTAGCGGGGGTAGCACAGATACGCAGTATTTT
CDR3 protein: CASSLVRTSGGSTDTQYF

V gene: TRBV29-1
clone size: -
D gene: TRBD2
CDR3 length: 16
J gene: TRBJ2-1
CDR3 DNA: TGCAGCGTTGAGGGACTAGCGGGAGTCTCCTACAATGAGCAGTTCTTC
CDR3 protein: CSVEGLAGVSYNEQFF

V gene: TRBV5-4
clone size: -
D gene: -
CDR3 length: 15
J gene: TRBJ2-5
CDR3 DNA: TGTGCCAGCAGATCTACCGGGAGAGGGGAAGAGACCCAGTACTTC
CDR3 protein: CASRSTGRGEETQYF

V gene: TRBV19
clone size: -
D gene: -
CDR3 length: 14
J gene: TRBJ2-7
CDR3 DNA: TGTGCCAGTAGTATAGATCGCGGTGCCTACGAGCAGTACTTC
CDR3 protein: CASSIDRGAYEQYF

V gene: TRBV29-1
clone size: -
D gene: -
CDR3 length: 15
J gene: TRBJ1-4
CDR3 DNA: TGCAGCGTTGAAGATCGTCCGGCGGTAGATGAAAAACTGTTTTTT
CDR3 protein: CSVEDRPAVDEKLFF

V gene: TRBV6-4
clone size: -
D gene: -
CDR3 length: 16
J gene: TRBJ2-3
CDR3 DNA: TGTGCCAGCAGTGTAGGGGGACCCGAGCCCACAGATACGCAGTATTTT
CDR3 protein: CASSVGGPEPTDTQYF

V gene: TRBV15
clone size: -
D gene: TRBD1
CDR3 length: 12
J gene: TRBJ2-7
CDR3 DNA: TGTGCCACCGCCAGGGGGCGAGACGAGCAGTACTTC
CDR3 protein: CATARGRDEQYF

V gene: TRBV2
clone size: -
D gene: -
CDR3 length: 13
J gene: TRBJ2-2
CDR3 DNA: TGTGCCAGCAGTGGGAAGGGGACCGGGGAGCTGTTTTTT
CDR3 protein: CASSGKGTGELFF

V gene: TRBV9
clone size: -
D gene: -
CDR3 length: 16
J gene: TRBJ1-2
CDR3 DNA: TGTGCCAGCAGCGTAGGGGGAGGGGGTACAGACTATGGCTACACCTTC
CDR3 protein: CASSVGGGGTDYGYTF

V gene: TRBV7-9
clone size: -
D gene: -
CDR3 length: 15
J gene: TRBJ1-3
CDR3 DNA: TGTGCCAGCAGCATGGCAGGGGCTTCTGGAAACACCATATATTTT
CDR3 protein: CASSMAGASGNTIYF

V gene: TRBV4-1
clone size: -
D gene: -
CDR3 length: 15
J gene: TRBJ2-1
CDR3 DNA: TGCGCCAGCAGCCAGGACAGCCCTACCTACAATGAGCAGTTCTTC
CDR3 protein: CASSQDSPTYNEQFF

V gene: TRBV9
clone size: -
D gene: TRBD2
CDR3 length: 17
J gene: TRBJ2-3
CDR3 DNA: TGTGCCAGCAGCGCCGGGGGGTCTCTAACTAGCACAGATACGCAGTATTTT
CDR3 protein: CASSAGGSLTSTDTQYF

V gene: TRBV11-2
clone size: -
D gene: -
CDR3 length: 18
J gene: TRBJ2-7
CDR3 DNA: TGTGCCAGCAGCCTGAGTCCCGTGTTGTCGGGGTTAGCGTACGAGCAGTACTTC
CDR3 protein: CASSLSPVLSGLAYEQYF

V gene: TRBV11-2
clone size: -
D gene: -
CDR3 length: 15
J gene: TRBJ1-1
CDR3 DNA: TGTGCCAGCAGCTTTCTTCAGGGGCCGGGCACTGAAGCTTTCTTT
CDR3 protein: CASSFLQGPGTEAFF

V gene: TRBV4-3
clone size: -
D gene: TRBD1
CDR3 length: 16
J gene: TRBJ2-5
CDR3 DNA: TGCGCCAGCAGCCAAGAGAGGGCAGGGGGTCAAGAGACCCAGTACTTC
CDR3 protein: CASSQERAGGQETQYF

V gene: TRBV6-5
clone size: -
D gene: -
CDR3 length: 15
J gene: TRBJ2-3
CDR3 DNA: TGTGCCAGCAGTTACTTGCAGGGGTACACAGATACGCAGTATTTT
CDR3 protein: CASSYLQGYTDTQYF

V gene: TRBV27
clone size: -
D gene: -
CDR3 length: 14
J gene: TRBJ1-1
CDR3 DNA: TGTGCCAGCACCCGTGGGGGGTCGTACACTGAAGCTTTCTTT
CDR3 protein: CASTRGGSYTEAFF

V gene: TRBV25-1
clone size: -
D gene: TRBD1
CDR3 length: 15
J gene: TRBJ1-5
CDR3 DNA: TGTGCCAGCAGATACAGGGGGCGAAGCAATCAGCCCCAGCATTTT
CDR3 protein: CASRYRGRSNQPQHF

V gene: TRBV6-5
clone size: -
D gene: -
CDR3 length: 15
J gene: TRBJ1-2
CDR3 DNA: TGTGCCAGCAGTTATGGCAGGGGTTCTCGCTATGGCTACACCTTC
CDR3 protein: CASSYGRGSRYGYTF

V gene: TRBV19
clone size: -
D gene: TRBD1
CDR3 length: 15
J gene: TRBJ1-2
CDR3 DNA: TGTGCCAGTAGCACCTCCGGGACAGGGGTTTATGGCTACACCTTC
CDR3 protein: CASSTSGTGVYGYTF

V gene: TRBV11-1
clone size: -
D gene: -
CDR3 length: 14
J gene: TRBJ2-1
CDR3 DNA: TGTGCCAGCGCCCTGACTGGAATTCGGAATGAGCAGTTCTTC
CDR3 protein: CASALTGIRNEQFF

V gene: TRBV5-5
clone size: -
D gene: -
CDR3 length: 16
J gene: TRBJ1-6
CDR3 DNA: TGTGCCAGCAGCCCGCAGCAGGGCGGTCTAGGTTCACCCCTCCACTTT
CDR3 protein: CASSPQQGGLGSPLHF

V gene: TRBV4-3
clone size: few
D gene: -
CDR3 length: 14
J gene: TRBJ1-6
CDR3 DNA: TGCGCCAGCAGCCAAGCATCCGGTTATTCACCCCTCCACTTT
CDR3 protein: CASSQASGYSPLHF

V gene: TRBV10-3
clone size: -
D gene: -
CDR3 length: 15
J gene: TRBJ1-5
CDR3 DNA: TGTGCCATCAGACAGACAGAAGGGGCCAATCAGCCCCAGCATTTT
CDR3 protein: CAIRQTEGANQPQHF

V gene: TRBV2
clone size: -
D gene: -
CDR3 length: 13
J gene: TRBJ1-2
CDR3 DNA: TGTGCCAGCAGTGAACACCGGGACTATGGCTACACCTTC
CDR3 protein: CASSEHRDYGYTF

V gene: TRBV7-2
clone size: -
D gene: -
CDR3 length: 16
J gene: TRBJ2-5
CDR3 DNA: TGTGCCAGCAGCTTAGAGTGGGGGGGCGGATTGGAGACCCAGTACTTC
CDR3 protein: CASSLEWGGGLETQYF

V gene: TRBV27
clone size: -
D gene: -
CDR3 length: 14
J gene: TRBJ1-2
CDR3 DNA: TGTGCCGCGGGCAGGGGCTTAGAAAACTATGGCTACACCTTC
CDR3 protein: CAAGRGLENYGYTF

V gene: TRBV4-3
clone size: -
D gene: TRBD1
CDR3 length: 15
J gene: TRBJ1-2
CDR3 DNA: TGCGCCAGCAGCCACCGACAGGGGGCGGAGGATGGCTACACCTTC
CDR3 protein: CASSHRQGAEDGYTF

V gene: TRBV11-2
clone size: -
D gene: -
CDR3 length: 15
J gene: TRBJ2-2
CDR3 DNA: TGTGCCAGCAGCTTAGGAGAGGGGAACACCGGGGAGCTGTTTTTT
CDR3 protein: CASSLGEGNTGELFF

V gene: TRBV27
clone size: -
D gene: -
CDR3 length: 14
J gene: TRBJ2-1
CDR3 DNA: TGTGCCAGCAGTTTGGGGCTCCGATACAATGAGCAGTTCTTC
CDR3 protein: CASSLGLRYNEQFF

V gene: TRBV6-5
clone size: -
D gene: -
CDR3 length: 13
J gene: TRBJ1-6
CDR3 DNA: TGTGCCAGCAGCGTACAGGGAAATTCACCCCTCCACTTT
CDR3 protein: CASSVQGNSPLHF

V gene: TRBV6-5
clone size: few
D gene: -
CDR3 length: 14
J gene: TRBJ1-2
CDR3 DNA: TGTGCCAGCAGTTATAGGACACCGGAGCATGGCTACACCTTC
CDR3 protein: CASSYRTPEHGYTF

V gene: TRBV27
clone size: -
D gene: TRBD1
CDR3 length: 14
J gene: TRBJ1-2
CDR3 DNA: TGTGCCAGCAGTTCCCCCGGGACAGGCTATGGCTACACCTTC
CDR3 protein: CASSSPGTGYGYTF

V gene: TRBV19
clone size: -
D gene: TRBD1
CDR3 length: 19
J gene: TRBJ1-4
CDR3 DNA: TGTGCCAGTAGCACCACTCCGGGACAGGGGCGAATGGGTAATGAAAAACTGTTTTTT
CDR3 protein: CASSTTPGQGRMGNEKLFF

V gene: TRBV6-1
clone size: few
D gene: -
CDR3 length: 14
J gene: TRBJ2-7
CDR3 DNA: TGTGCCAGCAGTTCATCGAGGTGGACCTACGAGCAGTACTTC
CDR3 protein: CASSSSRWTYEQYF

V gene: TRBV5-1
clone size: -
D gene: -
CDR3 length: 14
J gene: TRBJ2-1
CDR3 DNA: TGCGCCAGCAGCTCAGGGGCAGACTACAATGAGCAGTTCTTC
CDR3 protein: CASSSGADYNEQFF

V gene: TRBV25-1
clone size: -
D gene: -
CDR3 length: 15
J gene: TRBJ1-3
CDR3 DNA: TGTGCCAGCAGTGAATACGGGGGGCTCGGAAACACCATATATTTT
CDR3 protein: CASSEYGGLGNTIYF

V gene: TRBV7-2
clone size: -
D gene: -
CDR3 length: 15
J gene: TRBJ1-5
CDR3 DNA: TGTGCCAGCAGCTTAGCAATCGGTGGAGGTCAGCCCCAGCATTTT
CDR3 protein: CASSLAIGGGQPQHF

V gene: TRBV6-5
clone size: -
D gene: -
CDR3 length: 15
J gene: TRBJ1-1
CDR3 DNA: TGTGCCAGCAGTTACTCCGCGACAGGGAACACTGAAGCTTTCTTT
CDR3 protein: CASSYSATGNTEAFF

V gene: TRBV19
clone size: once
D gene: TRBD2
CDR3 length: 13
J gene: TRBJ2-4
CDR3 DNA: TGTGCCAGTAGTAAGTACAGCGGGGACATTCAGTACTTC
CDR3 protein: CASSKYSGDIQYF

V gene: TRBV7-2
clone size: -
D gene: TRBD2
CDR3 length: 16
J gene: TRBJ2-3
CDR3 DNA: TGTGCCAGCAGCCAACTAGCGGGGGGAAGCACAGATACGCAGTATTTT
CDR3 protein: CASSQLAGGSTDTQYF

V gene: TRBV6-5
clone size: -
D gene: TRBD1
CDR3 length: 15
J gene: TRBJ2-5
CDR3 DNA: TGTGCCAGCAGCGACAGGGGGCACCTCCAAGAGACCCAGTACTTC
CDR3 protein: CASSDRGHLQETQYF

V gene: TRBV5-6
clone size: -
D gene: -
CDR3 length: 13
J gene: TRBJ2-7
CDR3 DNA: TGTGCCAGCAGCCGAGGACAGCCCTACGAGCAGTACTTC
CDR3 protein: CASSRGQPYEQYF

V gene: TRBV7-9
clone size: -
D gene: -
CDR3 length: 17
J gene: TRBJ1-4
CDR3 DNA: TGTGCCAGCAGCTTAGAAAGATTCGGGGGGAACGGTGAAAAACTGTTTTTT
CDR3 protein: CASSLERFGGNGEKLFF

V gene: TRBV6-6
clone size: -
D gene: -
CDR3 length: 13
J gene: TRBJ2-7
CDR3 DNA: TGTGCCAGCAGCCCCGCGAGGCGCTACGAGCAGTACTTC
CDR3 protein: CASSPARRYEQYF

V gene: TRBV6-1
clone size: -
D gene: -
CDR3 length: 14
J gene: TRBJ2-7
CDR3 DNA: TGTGCCAGCAGTTCGGAGGGGCTCATAGGTACACTCTACTTC
CDR3 protein: CASSSEGLIGTLYF

V gene: TRBV7-2
clone size: -
D gene: -
CDR3 length: 16
J gene: TRBJ2-3
CDR3 DNA: TGTGCCAGCAGCTTAGGGGTTGGCGGGTCGGGAGATACGCAGTATTTT
CDR3 protein: CASSLGVGGSGDTQYF

V gene: TRBV2
clone size: -
D gene: -
CDR3 length: 14
J gene: TRBJ1-5
CDR3 DNA: TGTGCCAGCAGTGTACAGGGACGCAATCAGCCCCAGCATTTT
CDR3 protein: CASSVQGRNQPQHF

V gene: TRBV11-2
clone size: -
D gene: -
CDR3 length: 14
J gene: TRBJ1-5
CDR3 DNA: TGTGCCAGCAGCTTAGGGCAGGGGAATCAGCCCCAGCATTTT
CDR3 protein: CASSLGQGNQPQHF

V gene: TRBV19
clone size: -
D gene: TRBD1
CDR3 length: 18
J gene: TRBJ1-4
CDR3 DNA: TGTGCCAGTAGTATATCTGACCCGCGACAGGGGAGTAATGAAAAACTGTTTTTT
CDR3 protein: CASSISDPRQGSNEKLFF

V gene: TRBV9
clone size: -
D gene: -
CDR3 length: 15
J gene: TRBJ1-1
CDR3 DNA: TGTGCCAGCACCCCTAGTGGGGGGGCAGGTACTGAAGCTTTCTTT
CDR3 protein: CASTPSGGAGTEAFF

V gene: TRBV6-1
clone size: few
D gene: -
CDR3 length: 15
J gene: TRBJ1-4
CDR3 DNA: TGTGCCAGCAGTGATTGGAGGGACGTAAATGAAAAACTGTTTTTT
CDR3 protein: CASSDWRDVNEKLFF